The 7 T cell receptor beta chains below come from one sample, sequenced in a study of T-cell reconstitution after alpha-beta-depleted transplantation in children. A library of TCRbeta sequences, prepared with unique molecular identifiers, was generated. TCRdb processed the PCR reads anew with MiXCR; each CDR3 protein has one entry. The sample lists 350,000 to 450,000 distinct CDR3 sequences, over 20% occurring once. The sample here was PBMCs from the stem cell graft donor, taken from the stem cell graft. These receptor sequences come from a human donor who donated a stem cell graft to a child with acute myeloid leukemia.

This clonotype was recorded only once. The chain recombines TRBV7-3 with TRBJ2-7; 7 bases align to TRBD2. Germline CDR1 and CDR2: SGHTA and FQGTGA. The CDR3 runs 15 residues. J lost 2 bases, V lost 5 bases, and 9 bases had no gene match. The CDR3 nucleotides read TGTGCCAGCAGCGCCGAGGCGGGAGCCACCTACGAGCAGTACTTC. This codes for CASSAEAGATYEQYF. The variable domain in full, with the rest retrieved from reference TRBV7-3 and TRBJ2-7, is GAGVSQTPSNKVTEKGKYVELRCDPISGHTALYWYRQSLGQGPEFLIYFQGTGAADDSGLPNDRFFAVRPEGSVSTLKIQRTERGDSAVYLCASSAEAGATYEQYFGPGTRLTVT.

The rearrangement uses TRBV4-1 and TRBJ1-4; a possible D gene is TRBD1 (5 bases). Germline V lookup: CDR1 MGHRA, CDR2 YSYEKL. V lost 3 bases to trimming and J lost 8 bases, with 13 bases between them. The CDR3 is made up of 14 amino acids. Here the CDR3 reads CASSQGVSGEKLFF. CDR3 nucleotides: TGCGCCAGCAGCCAGGGGGTGAGTGGCGAAAAACTGTTTTTT.

The CDR3 coding sequence is TGTGCCAGCAGCGTAGAAAACACAGATACGCAGTATTTT. Translation: CASSVENTDTQYF. The chain couples TRBV9 to TRBJ2-3; no clear D. The CDR3 totals 13 residues. Trimming shortened V by 0 bases and J by 2 bases, and 4 bases separated the two germline ends. Germline CDR1 reads SGDLS; CDR2 reads YYNGEE.

This clonotype was counted at least ten times. The rearrangement joins TRBV5-6 to TRBJ1-1, with D uncertain. V dropped 2 bases and J dropped 1 base, with 6 bases sitting between them. From germline, CDR1 is SGHDT and CDR2 YYEEEE. The CDR3 consists of 13 residues. Written as DNA, the CDR3 is TGTGCCAGCAGCTTTGCAAGGAACACTGAAGCTTTCTTT. Protein sequence: CASSFARNTEAFF.

The rearrangement uses TRBV20-1 and TRBJ2-1, with 8 bases aligning to TRBD2. J lost 4 bases, V lost 3 bases, and 14 bases had no gene match. Germline V gives CDR1 DFQATT, CDR2 SNEGSKA (reference sequence). This CDR3 is 17 amino acids long. Here the CDR3 DNA reads TGCAGTGCTAGGGGAACTTTAGCGGGGAGACCTTACAATGAGCAGTTCTTC. It specifies CSARGTLAGRPYNEQFF.

The CDR3 sequence: CASSFFMPANTGELFF. The CDR3 DNA sequence: TGTGCCAGCAGTTTTTTTATGCCCGCGAACACCGGGGAGCTGTTTTTT. The V and J genes are TRBV12-3 or TRBV12-4 and TRBJ2-2; no clear D. CDR3 size: 16 residues. Trimming stripped 3 bases from V and 0 bases from J, with 11 bases between.

This clonotype was counted ten times or more. This rearrangement joins TRBV20-1 to TRBJ2-1, with unresolved D. This CDR3 has 14 residues. V lost 6 bases, J lost 5 bases, and 17 bases lay in between. Germline V CDR1 and CDR2: DFQATT, SNEGSKA (reference sequence). The CDR3 sequence: CSAPPLGYDNEQFF. CDR3 bases: TGCAGTGCGCCCCCCCTAGGGTACGACAATGAGCAGTTCTTC.